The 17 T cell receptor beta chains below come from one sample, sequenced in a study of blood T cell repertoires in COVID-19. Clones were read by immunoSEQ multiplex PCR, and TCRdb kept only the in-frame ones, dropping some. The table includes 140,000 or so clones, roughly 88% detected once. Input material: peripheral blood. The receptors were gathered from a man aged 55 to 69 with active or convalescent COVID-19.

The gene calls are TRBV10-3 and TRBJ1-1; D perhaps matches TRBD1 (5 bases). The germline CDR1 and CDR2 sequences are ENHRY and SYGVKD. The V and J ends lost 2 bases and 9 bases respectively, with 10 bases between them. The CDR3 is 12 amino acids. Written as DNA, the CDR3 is TGTGCCATCAGTGAGGAAGGGGCTAAAGCTTTCTTT. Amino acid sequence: CAISEEGAKAFF.

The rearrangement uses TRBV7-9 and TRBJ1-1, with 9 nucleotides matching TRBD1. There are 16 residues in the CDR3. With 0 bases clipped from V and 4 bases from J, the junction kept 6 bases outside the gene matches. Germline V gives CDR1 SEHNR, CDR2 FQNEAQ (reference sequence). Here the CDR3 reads CASSLAGTGILTEAFF. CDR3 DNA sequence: TGTGCCAGCAGCTTAGCTGGGACAGGGATCCTCACTGAAGCTTTCTTT.

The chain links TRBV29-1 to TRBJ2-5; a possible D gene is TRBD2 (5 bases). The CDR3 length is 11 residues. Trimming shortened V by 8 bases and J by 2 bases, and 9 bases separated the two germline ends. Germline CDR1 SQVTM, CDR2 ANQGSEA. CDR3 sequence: CSSGRQETQYF. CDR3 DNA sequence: TGCAGCAGCGGCAGGCAAGAGACCCAGTACTTC.

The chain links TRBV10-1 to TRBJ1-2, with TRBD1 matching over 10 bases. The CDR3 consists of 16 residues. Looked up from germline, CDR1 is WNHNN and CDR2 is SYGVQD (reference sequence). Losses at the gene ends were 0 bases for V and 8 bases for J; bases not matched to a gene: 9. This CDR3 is CASSESRDRGDSGYTF. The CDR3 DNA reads TGCGCCAGCAGTGAGTCGCGGGACAGGGGCGATTCCGGCTACACCTTC.

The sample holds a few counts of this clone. In DNA, the CDR3 is TGCGCCAGCGGACCGGGACAGCCCCAAGAGACCCAGTACTTC. The encoded protein is CASGPGQPQETQYF. The chain couples TRBV5-1 to TRBJ2-5, with 7 bases that match TRBD1. CDR3 length: 14 amino acids. CDR1 is SGHRS, CDR2 YFSETQ, per germline. J gave up 1 base and V 7 bases, and 7 bases lay outside the gene matches.

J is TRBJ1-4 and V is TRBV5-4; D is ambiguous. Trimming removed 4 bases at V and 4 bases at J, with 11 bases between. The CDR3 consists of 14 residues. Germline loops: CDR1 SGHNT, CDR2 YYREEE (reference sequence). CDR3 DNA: TGTGCCAGCAGCCTGGCTGGCCGTAATGAAAAACTGTTTTTT. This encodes CASSLAGRNEKLFF.

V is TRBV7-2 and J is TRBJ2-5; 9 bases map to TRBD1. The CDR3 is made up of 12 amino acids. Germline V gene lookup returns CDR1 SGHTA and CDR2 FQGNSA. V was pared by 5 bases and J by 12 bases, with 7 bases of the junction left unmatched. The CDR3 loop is CASSLGQGREYF. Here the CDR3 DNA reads TGTGCCAGCAGCCTGGGACAGGGTAGAGAGTACTTC.

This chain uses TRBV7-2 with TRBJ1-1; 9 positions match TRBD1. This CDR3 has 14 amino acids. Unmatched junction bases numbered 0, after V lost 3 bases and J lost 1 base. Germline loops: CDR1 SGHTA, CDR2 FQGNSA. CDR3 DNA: TGTGCCAGCAGCTTGGGACAGGGGAACACTGAAGCTTTCTTT. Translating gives CASSLGQGNTEAFF.

The CDR3 region is CASSQESPTWSGYTF. The CDR3 nucleotides read TGCGCCAGCAGCCAAGAAAGTCCGACGTGGAGTGGCTACACCTTC. The chain recombines TRBV4-3 with TRBJ1-2; D ambiguous. The V end was cut by 0 bases, the J end by 7 bases, with 15 bases between. The germline V gene has CDR1 LGHNA and CDR2 YSLEER. The CDR3 loop spans 15 amino acids.

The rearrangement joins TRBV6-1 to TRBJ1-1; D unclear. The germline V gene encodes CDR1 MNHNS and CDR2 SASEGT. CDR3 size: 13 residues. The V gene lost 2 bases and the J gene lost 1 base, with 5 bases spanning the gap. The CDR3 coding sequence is TGTGCCAGCAGTGAACACAGGAACACTGAAGCTTTCTTT. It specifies CASSEHRNTEAFF.

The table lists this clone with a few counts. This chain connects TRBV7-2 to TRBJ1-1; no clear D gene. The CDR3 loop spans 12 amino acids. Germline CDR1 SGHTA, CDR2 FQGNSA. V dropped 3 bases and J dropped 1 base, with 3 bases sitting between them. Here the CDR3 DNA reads TGTGCCAGCAGCTTCAGGAACACTGAAGCTTTCTTT. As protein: CASSFRNTEAFF.

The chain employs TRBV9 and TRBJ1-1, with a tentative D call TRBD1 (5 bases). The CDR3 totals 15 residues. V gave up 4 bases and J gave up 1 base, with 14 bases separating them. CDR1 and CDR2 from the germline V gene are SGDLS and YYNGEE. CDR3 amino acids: CASSPTDTQNTEAFF. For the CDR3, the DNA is TGTGCCAGCAGCCCAACGGACACTCAGAACACTGAAGCTTTCTTT.

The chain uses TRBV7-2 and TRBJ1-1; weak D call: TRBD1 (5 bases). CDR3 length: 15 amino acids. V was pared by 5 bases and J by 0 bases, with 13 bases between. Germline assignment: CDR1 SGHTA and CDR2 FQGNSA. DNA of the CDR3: TGTGCCAGCAGCACAAGGCAGGGAATGAACACTGAAGCTTTCTTT. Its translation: CASSTRQGMNTEAFF.

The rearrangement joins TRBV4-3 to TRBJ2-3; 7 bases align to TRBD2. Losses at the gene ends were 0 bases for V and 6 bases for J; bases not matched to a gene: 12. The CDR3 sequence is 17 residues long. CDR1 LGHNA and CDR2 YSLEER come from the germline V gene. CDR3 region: CASSQEAGVPPGDTQYF. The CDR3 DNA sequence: TGCGCCAGCAGCCAAGAGGCGGGAGTCCCCCCTGGGGATACGCAGTATTTT.

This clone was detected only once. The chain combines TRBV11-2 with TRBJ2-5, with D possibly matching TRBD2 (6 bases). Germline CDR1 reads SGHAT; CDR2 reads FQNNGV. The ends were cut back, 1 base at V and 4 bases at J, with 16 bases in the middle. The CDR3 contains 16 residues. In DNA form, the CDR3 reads TGTGCCAGCAGCTTAGGTGTACTAGCAGGGAGAGAGACCCAGTACTTC. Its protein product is CASSLGVLAGRETQYF.

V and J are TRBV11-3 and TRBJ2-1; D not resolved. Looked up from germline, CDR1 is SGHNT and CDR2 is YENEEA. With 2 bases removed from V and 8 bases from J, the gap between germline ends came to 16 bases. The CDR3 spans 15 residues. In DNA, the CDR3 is TGTGCCAGCAGCTTAAGTCGAGCCCTATTCGATGAGCAGTTCTTC. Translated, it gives CASSLSRALFDEQFF. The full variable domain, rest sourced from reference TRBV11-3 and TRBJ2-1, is EAGVVQSPRYKIIEKKQPVAFWCNPISGHNTLYWYLQNLGQGPELLIRYENEEAVDDSQLPKDRFSAERLKGVDSTLKIQPAELGDSAVYLCASSLSRALFDEQFFGPGTRLTVL.

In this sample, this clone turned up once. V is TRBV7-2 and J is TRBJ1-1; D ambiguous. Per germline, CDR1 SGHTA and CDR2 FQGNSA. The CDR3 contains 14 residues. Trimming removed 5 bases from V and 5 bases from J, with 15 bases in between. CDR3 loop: CASSPPGRATEAFF. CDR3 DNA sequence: TGTGCCAGCAGCCCCCCTGGGAGGGCGACTGAAGCTTTCTTT. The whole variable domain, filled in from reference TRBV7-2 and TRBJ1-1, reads GAGVSQSPSNKVTEKGKDVELRCDPISGHTALYWYRQSLGQGLEFLIYFQGNSAPDKSGLPSDRFSAERTGGSVSTLTIQRTQQEDSAVYLCASSPPGRATEAFFGQGTRLTVV.